The 16 T cell receptor beta chains given below trace back to one sample, sequenced in a study of shared clonotypes between healthy human individuals. Profiling relied on immunoSEQ multiplex PCR, and the TCRdb table lists in-frame clones only, not all of them. Here the sample spans under 1,100,000 clones, 70% to 80% being singletons. The sequencing input was memory CD4+ T cells from PBMCs. As for subset: CD45RA-negative fraction. All receptors come from a man younger than 35 in good health. Some clones in this sample may be carry-over from other donors' samples.

This clone has just a few counts. This sequence joins TRBV14 and TRBJ2-3; D call uncertain. The length of the CDR3 is 12 residues. The germline V gene encodes CDR1 SGHDN and CDR2 FVKESK. V dropped 1 base and J dropped 5 bases, with 4 bases sitting between them. CDR3 sequence (DNA): TGTGCCAGCAGCCAAGTCAAAGATACGCAGTATTTT. Amino acid sequence: CASSQVKDTQYF.

The V and J genes are TRBV28 and TRBJ1-1, with 9 bases identical to TRBD1. Germline CDR1 is MDHEN and CDR2 is SYDVKM. This CDR3 has 16 amino acids. V lost 5 bases and J lost 4; bases outside the gene matches: 11. The CDR3 DNA reads TGTGCCAGCAGTATTGCCGGGACAGGGTATGCCACTGAAGCTTTCTTT. Protein product: CASSIAGTGYATEAFF.

This sequence joins TRBV4-1 and TRBJ2-4; possibly TRBD1 or TRBD2 for D (5 bases each). V lost 0 bases, J lost 8 bases, and 20 bases lay in between. Germline CDR1 is MGHRA and CDR2 is YSYEKL. The CDR3 is 17 residues long. CDR3 sequence (DNA): TGCGCCAGCAGCCAAGACCCGGCCAGAGGGGCCAGTTACATTCAGTACTTC. This sequence encodes CASSQDPARGASYIQYF.

This clone occurred a few times. One junction end does not reproduce the germline sequence, and a read error may be involved. This rearrangement joins TRBV2 to TRBJ1-2; unclear D gene. Germline values: CDR1 SNHLY, CDR2 FYNNEI. This CDR3 region has 14 residues. The CDR3 loop reads CASREGLNLYGYTF. CDR3 nucleotide sequence: TGTGCCAGCAGGGAAGGACTGAACCTCTATGGCTACACCTTC.

This clone has only a few counts. The sample has other DNA sequences that encode this CDR3 too. The chain has TRBV30 and TRBJ1-2, with TRBD1 as a possible D gene (5 bases). The germline gives CDR1 GTSNPN, CDR2 SVGIG (reference sequence). The CDR3 runs to 12 residues. V lost 2 bases to trimming and J lost 2 bases, with 6 bases between them. The CDR3 coding sequence is TGTGCCTGGAGTTCAGGGAACTATGGCTACACCTTC. It encodes CAWSSGNYGYTF. Full variable domain (rest looked up from reference TRBV30 and TRBJ1-2): SQTIHQWPATLVQPVGSPLSLECTVEGTSNPNLYWYRQAAGRGLQLLFYSVGIGQISSEVPQNLSASRPQDRQFILSSKKLLLSDSGFYLCAWSSGNYGYTFGSGTRLTVV.

Only a few counts were recorded for this clone. The chain has TRBV6-6 and TRBJ2-7; the D gene could be TRBD1 or TRBD2 (5 bases each). The germline CDR1 and CDR2 sequences are MNHNY and SVGAGI (reference sequence). The CDR3 extends over 12 amino acids. The ends were cut back, 5 bases at V and 6 bases at J, with 11 bases in the middle. Here the CDR3 reads CASSQGPVEQYF. DNA of the CDR3: TGTGCCAGCAGTCAGGGACCGGTCGAGCAGTACTTC.

The genes are TRBV6-4 and TRBJ1-1; 7 bases line up with TRBD1. Germline values: CDR1 MRHNA, CDR2 SNTAGT. This CDR3 contains 14 residues. J was trimmed by 6 bases and V by 5 bases; bases with no gene match: 9. CDR3 coding DNA: TGTGCCAGCAGTTGGCGTATCGGACAGGCTGAAGCTTTCTTT. Translating gives CASSWRIGQAEAFF.

The V and J genes are TRBV11-2 and TRBJ1-1; TRBD1 might be the D (6 bases). Germline V gene data show CDR1 as SGHAT and CDR2 as FQNNGV. The CDR3 extends over 16 amino acids. V was shortened by 5 bases and J by 2 bases, with 18 bases between the two germline ends. In DNA form, the CDR3 reads TGTGCCAGCAGCCATTCCGCGACAGGAAGCAACACTGAAGCTTTCTTT. Its protein product is CASSHSATGSNTEAFF.

The chain recombines TRBV11-2 with TRBJ1-1; the D gene is possibly TRBD1 (6 bases). The CDR3 has 14 residues. Germline V gene sequence: CDR1 SGHAT, CDR2 FQNNGV. Trimming removed 2 bases from V and 7 bases from J, with 14 bases in between. The CDR3 is CASSLYRQGNEAFF. CDR3 nucleotides: TGTGCCAGCAGCTTATATCGGCAGGGGAATGAAGCTTTCTTT.

The chain has TRBV5-1 and TRBJ1-2; tentatively, D is TRBD1 (6 bases). V shed 4 bases and J shed 3 bases, with 16 bases lying between them. The CDR3 consists of 15 residues. The germline CDR1 and CDR2 sequences are SGHRS and YFSETQ. This CDR3 reads CASSPPAGAHYGYTF. Written as DNA, the CDR3 is TGCGCCAGCAGCCCTCCGGCAGGGGCCCACTATGGCTACACCTTC. The variable domain in full, with the rest retrieved from reference TRBV5-1 and TRBJ1-2, is KAGVTQTPRYLIKTRGQQVTLSCSPISGHRSVSWYQQTPGQGLQFLFEYFSETQRNKGNFPGRFSGRQFSNSRSEMNVSTLELGDSALYLCASSPPAGAHYGYTFGSGTRLTVV.

The chain links TRBV15 to TRBJ2-7; TRBD2 matches 11 bases. The CDR3 covers 15 residues. V dropped 3 bases and J dropped 6; count of bases not matched to a gene: 7. Germline CDR1 LNHNV, CDR2 YYDKDF (reference sequence). The CDR3 nucleotides read TGTGCCACCAGCAGGGGTAGCGGGAGGGCCGGCGAGCAGTACTTC. It codes for CATSRGSGRAGEQYF.

The rearrangement uses TRBV6-1 and TRBJ1-5; D is uncertain. This CDR3 region has 18 residues. CDR1 is MNHNS, CDR2 SASEGT, per germline. The germline V and J ends were trimmed by 4 bases and 0 bases, with 19 bases remaining between them. The CDR3 spells CASSAWVTAGYSNQPQHF. The CDR3 DNA reads TGTGCCAGCAGTGCGTGGGTCACGGCAGGCTATAGCAATCAGCCCCAGCATTTT.

V gene TRBV18 combines with J gene TRBJ2-7; 9 bases map to TRBD1. J gave up 5 bases and V 1 base, and 6 bases lay outside the gene matches. The germline V gene has CDR1 KGHSH and CDR2 LQKENI. This CDR3 is 15 amino acids long. This CDR3 reads CASSPLQGAINEQYF. CDR3 DNA: TGTGCCAGCTCACCACTACAGGGGGCTATAAACGAGCAGTACTTC.

The V call is TRBV7-2, the J call TRBJ2-7, with TRBD1 as a possible D gene (6 bases). This CDR3 has 15 amino acids. V was shortened by 4 bases and J by 3 bases, with 16 bases between the two germline ends. The germline V gene encodes CDR1 SGHTA and CDR2 FQGNSA. Here the CDR3 DNA reads TGTGCCAGCAGCTCACAGGGTAATGGCCACTACGAGCAGTACTTC. Protein product: CASSSQGNGHYEQYF.

This clone is a singleton in its sample. The CDR3 nucleotides are TGTGCCAGCTCACCACTCGTTTCCGACACGACCACAGATACGCAGTATTTT. Its protein product is CASSPLVSDTTTDTQYF. This chain joins TRBV18 and TRBJ2-3; D is ambiguous. V was shortened by 1 base and J by 2 bases, with 16 bases between the two germline ends. Germline CDR1 and CDR2: KGHSH and LQKENI. The CDR3 is 17 amino acids. Full variable domain (rest looked up from reference TRBV18 and TRBJ2-3): NAGVMQNPRHLVRRRGQEARLRCSPMKGHSHVYWYRQLPEEGLKFMVYLQKENIIDESGMPKERFSAEFPKEGPSILRIQQVVRGDSAAYFCASSPLVSDTTTDTQYFGPGTRLTVL.

The chain joins TRBV19 to TRBJ1-1; the match to TRBD1 covers 8 bases. The J segment lost 5 bases and the V segment lost 5 bases, leaving 10 bases of the junction unmatched. There are 15 residues in the CDR3. Germline CDR1 and CDR2: LNHDA and SQIVND (reference sequence). CDR3 loop: CASSFDTGGGTEAFF. The CDR3 DNA is TGTGCCAGTAGTTTCGACACAGGGGGTGGGACTGAAGCTTTCTTT.